Listed below are T cell receptor beta chains from one sample, sequenced in a study of shared clonotypes between healthy human individuals. Generated by immunoSEQ multiplex PCR, the TCRdb table keeps only in-frame clones and is missing some. The data show about 1,800,000 clones, roughly 95% seen once. Sequencing was carried out using naive CD8+ T cells sorted from blood. The source of these receptors is a man aged 18-30 years in good health. CDR3s include the opening cysteine and the closing phenylalanine or tryptophan. Fields, in order: clone size, V gene, CDR3 protein. For some rows the clone size is stated as once, few or many, or as a class when expanded; others skip it.

.,TRBV6-4,CASSELLSYEQYF
.,TRBV27,CASSLIGVRGAWTEAFF
once,TRBV27,CASTPRYEGGQETQYF
.,TRBV5-6,CASRPGLAGDEQYF
.,TRBV5-1,CASSLTGVVNEQFF
.,TRBV2,CASSPPLAAGELFF
.,TRBV13,CASSLPGQGLPYEQYF
.,TRBV5-1,CASSLEGVRSGANVLTF
once,TRBV30,CAWSASPVGSYEQYF
.,TRBV5-1,CASSQGPSSSYEQYF
.,TRBV27,CASSSGQGMHEQYF